This entry describes one T cell receptor beta chain. Its antigen is unidentified. This sample stems from a study of shared clonotypes between healthy human individuals. Study conclusions and caveats: Rarefaction indicated that sorted-subset sequencing remained incomplete although depth was large.

The protocol was immunoSEQ multiplex PCR, while the TCRdb copy is restricted to in-frame clones and leaves out a portion. The sample has hundreds of thousands of clones; about 90% are singletons. The CDR3 spans 14 residues. Trimming left V 4 bases short and J 2 bases short, with 11 bases between. CDR1 and CDR2 (germline): MDHEN, SYDVKM. Naive CD8 cells were CD45RO-negative, positively selected for CCR7, excluding terminally differentiated effector memory CD45RA+ cells. The source material was naive CD8+ T cells sorted from blood. The V gene is TRBV28, the J gene TRBJ2-5, with D hard to call. The clonotype originates from a man aged 25 to 40 in good health. CDR3: CASSSASKQETQYF. CDR3 bases: TGTGCCAGCAGTTCTGCTAGTAAACAAGAGACCCAGTACTTC.